This T cell receptor beta chain is drawn from a study of kidney transplant recipient with SARS-CoV-2 infection (dated by TCRdb to the early 2020s). As for this clonotype: It has no known antigen specificity. This sequence may be a read error, since a much larger clone differs from it by one base.

The time point tag for this specimen amounts to: pre-pandemic baseline sample and day 111 after first positive SARS-CoV-2 test. The CDR3 runs 15 residues from the cysteine to the phenylalanine. Just the 45-base CDR3 DNA is kept, in frame starting at base 1. The CDR1 and CDR2 encoded by the germline V gene are MNHNS and SASEGT. Sequencing instrument: Illumina MiSeq. Profiling of the peripheral T cell repertoire targeted human TCRbeta genes. The authors' analysis ran thus. Beta-binomial modelling was used to test for differences in clonotype abundance while accounting for variability over time. Expanded clonotypes were screened against the ImmuneCODE reference database of SARS-CoV-2-associated TCRs and mapped to viral genome regions. Further repertoire analyses covered TRBV gene usage, CDR3 length, CDR3 amino acid overlap between time points, clonotype abundance distributions and Jaccard similarity. Using fastp at Q25 and MiXCR, TCRdb reprocessed the public reads and kept productive beta chains. A single entry per CDR3 protein holds the most common genes and DNA from its merged rows. TCRdb, rather than the study authors, made the V and J calls. This sample lists fewer than 250,000 distinct CDR3 sequences; under 35% were detected once. Nearly 7.5% of the sample is held by the ten biggest clonotypes.

The origin of this receptor is a young adult male patient who had COVID-19 and was a kidney transplant recipient. After a transplant, some T cells may be of graft donor origin. The starting material was a blood sample, obtained at baseline and between days 110 and 120 from a kidney transplant recipient. The chain is encoded by TRBV6-1 joined to TRBJ2-7; 7 nucleotides in the junction match TRBD1. DNA sequence: TGTGCCAACAGTGAGTTTGGGACAGCAGAATTCGAGCAGTACTTC. This is translated as CANSEFGTAEFEQYF.